This entry features one T cell receptor beta chain sequence. What it recognizes is unknown. Primers: 60 Vbeta forward and 13 Jbeta reverse. The protocol was immunoSEQ multiplex PCR, while the TCRdb copy is restricted to in-frame clones and leaves out a portion. This repertoire shows 200,000 to 250,000 clones, 60% to 80% found once; its top ten account for roughly 2%. Each donor was healthy, and each was a bone marrow donor. In germline, CDR1 is SGHTA, CDR2 FQGNSA. CDR3 length: 15 residues. The trim removed 5 bases at V and 4 bases at J, leaving 6 bases unmatched. This sample stems from a study of cytomegalovirus exposure and HLA in healthy donors. Findings and limits, study-wide: Most sequenced TCRs were rare (though some public TCRs occurred in many donors). Most subjects had HLA-A and HLA-B alleles reportedly predicted accurately by TCR beta sequences.

This TCR came from a man between 18 and 35 years old in good health and CMV-seronegative. Sequencing was carried out using PBMCs. The chain carries TRBV7-2 and TRBJ1-3; 9 bases fit TRBD1. The CDR3 loop reads CASSGPGQGGNTIYF. CDR3 nucleotides: TGTGCCAGCAGCGGACCGGGACAGGGAGGAAACACCATATATTTT.